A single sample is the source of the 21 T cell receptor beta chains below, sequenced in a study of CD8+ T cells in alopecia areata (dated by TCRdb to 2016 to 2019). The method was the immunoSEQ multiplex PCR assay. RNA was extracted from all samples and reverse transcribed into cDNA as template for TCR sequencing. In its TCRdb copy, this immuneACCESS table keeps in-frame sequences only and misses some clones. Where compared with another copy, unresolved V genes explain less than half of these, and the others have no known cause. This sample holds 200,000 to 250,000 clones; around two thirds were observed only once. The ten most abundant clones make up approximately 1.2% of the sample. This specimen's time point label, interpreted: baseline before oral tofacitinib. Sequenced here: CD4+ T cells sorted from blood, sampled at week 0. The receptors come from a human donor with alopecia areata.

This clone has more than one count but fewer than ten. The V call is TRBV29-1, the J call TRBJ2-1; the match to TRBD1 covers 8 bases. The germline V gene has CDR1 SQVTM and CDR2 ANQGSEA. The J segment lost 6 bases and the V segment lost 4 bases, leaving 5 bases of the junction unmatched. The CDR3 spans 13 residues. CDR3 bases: TGCAGCGTTGGAGACAGGGGCCTCAATGAGCAGTTCTTC. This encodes CSVGDRGLNEQFF.

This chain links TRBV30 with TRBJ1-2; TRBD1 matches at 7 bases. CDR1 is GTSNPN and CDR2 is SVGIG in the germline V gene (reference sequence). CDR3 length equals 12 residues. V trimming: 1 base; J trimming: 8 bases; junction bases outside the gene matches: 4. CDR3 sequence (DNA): TGTGCCTGGAGTGGGACAGGCGGGGGCTACACCTTC. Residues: CAWSGTGGGYTF.

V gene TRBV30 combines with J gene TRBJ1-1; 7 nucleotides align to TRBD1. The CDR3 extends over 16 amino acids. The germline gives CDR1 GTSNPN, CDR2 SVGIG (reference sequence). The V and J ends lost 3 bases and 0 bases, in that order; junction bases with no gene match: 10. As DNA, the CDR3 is TGTGCCTGGAGAAGTTGGCGGACAGGCATGAACACTGAAGCTTTCTTT. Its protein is CAWRSWRTGMNTEAFF.

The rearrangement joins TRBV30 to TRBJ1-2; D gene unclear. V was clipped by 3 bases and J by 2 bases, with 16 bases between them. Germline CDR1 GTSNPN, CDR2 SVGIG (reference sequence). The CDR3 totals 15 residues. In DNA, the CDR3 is TGTGCCTGGAGACCCTTCGGCAAAATCAACTATGGCTACACCTTC. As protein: CAWRPFGKINYGYTF.

The CDR3 protein is CSTLGRYQETQYF. The CDR3 nucleotides read TGCAGCACTTTGGGGCGGTACCAAGAGACCCAGTACTTC. This chain joins TRBV29-1 and TRBJ2-5; D perhaps matches TRBD1 (5 bases). The germline V gene encodes CDR1 SQVTM and CDR2 ANQGSEA. V lost 8 bases and J 0 bases, leaving 13 bases between the germline ends. The CDR3 consists of 13 residues.

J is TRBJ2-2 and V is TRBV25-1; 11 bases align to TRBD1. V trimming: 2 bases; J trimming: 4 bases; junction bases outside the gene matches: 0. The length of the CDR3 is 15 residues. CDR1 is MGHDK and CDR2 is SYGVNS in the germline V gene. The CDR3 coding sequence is TGTGCCAGCAGTGAAGGGACAGGGGGCACCGGGGAGCTGTTTTTT. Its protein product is CASSEGTGGTGELFF.

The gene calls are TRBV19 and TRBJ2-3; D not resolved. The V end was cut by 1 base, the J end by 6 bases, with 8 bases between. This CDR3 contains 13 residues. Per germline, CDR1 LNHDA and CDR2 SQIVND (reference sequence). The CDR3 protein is CASSIAAPDTQYF. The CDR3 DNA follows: TGTGCCAGTAGTATAGCGGCCCCTGATACGCAGTATTTT.

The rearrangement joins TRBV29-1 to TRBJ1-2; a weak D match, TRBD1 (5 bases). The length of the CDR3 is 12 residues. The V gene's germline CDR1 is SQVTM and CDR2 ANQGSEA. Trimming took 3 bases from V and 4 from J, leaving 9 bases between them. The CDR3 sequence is CSVDRDLYGYTF. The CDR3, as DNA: TGCAGCGTTGACAGGGACCTCTATGGCTACACCTTC.

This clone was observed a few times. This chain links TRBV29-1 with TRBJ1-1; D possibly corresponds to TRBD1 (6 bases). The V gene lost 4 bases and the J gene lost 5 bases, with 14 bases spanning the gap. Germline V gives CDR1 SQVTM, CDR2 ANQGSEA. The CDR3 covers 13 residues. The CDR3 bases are TGCAGCGTTGTTAAGGTCAGGGGTACTGAAGCTTTCTTT. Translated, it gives CSVVKVRGTEAFF.

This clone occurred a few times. In DNA form, the CDR3 reads TGTGCCAGCAGTTTAACGCCCAATCAGCCCCAGCATTTT. It encodes CASSLTPNQPQHF. The rearrangement links TRBV27 to TRBJ1-5; D call uncertain. Trimming removed 2 bases from V and 3 bases from J, with 5 bases in between. This CDR3 has 13 residues. The germline V gene encodes CDR1 MNHEY and CDR2 SMNVEV (reference sequence).

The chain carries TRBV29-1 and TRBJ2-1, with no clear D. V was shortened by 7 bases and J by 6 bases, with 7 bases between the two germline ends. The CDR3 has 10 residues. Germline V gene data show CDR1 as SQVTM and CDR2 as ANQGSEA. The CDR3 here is CSAVLNEQFF. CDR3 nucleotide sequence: TGCAGCGCTGTACTCAATGAGCAGTTCTTC.

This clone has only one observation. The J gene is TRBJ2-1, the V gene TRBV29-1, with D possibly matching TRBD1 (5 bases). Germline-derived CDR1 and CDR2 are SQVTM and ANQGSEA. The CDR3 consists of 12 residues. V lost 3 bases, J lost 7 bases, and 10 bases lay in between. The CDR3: CSVEGRVNEQFF. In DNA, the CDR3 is TGCAGCGTTGAGGGCAGGGTAAATGAGCAGTTCTTC.

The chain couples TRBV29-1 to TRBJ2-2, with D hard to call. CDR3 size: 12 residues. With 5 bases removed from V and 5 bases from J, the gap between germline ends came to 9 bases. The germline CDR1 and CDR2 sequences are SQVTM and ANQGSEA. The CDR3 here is CSVQSPTGELFF. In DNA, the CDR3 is TGCAGCGTTCAGAGCCCAACCGGGGAGCTGTTTTTT.

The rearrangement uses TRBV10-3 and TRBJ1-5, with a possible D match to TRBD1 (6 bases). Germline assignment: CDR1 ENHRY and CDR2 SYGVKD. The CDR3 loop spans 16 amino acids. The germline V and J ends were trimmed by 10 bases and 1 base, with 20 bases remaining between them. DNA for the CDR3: TGTGCCAGCAACCCTCGAGGAGGGGGGAGCAATCAGCCCCAGCATTTT. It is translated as CASNPRGGGSNQPQHF.

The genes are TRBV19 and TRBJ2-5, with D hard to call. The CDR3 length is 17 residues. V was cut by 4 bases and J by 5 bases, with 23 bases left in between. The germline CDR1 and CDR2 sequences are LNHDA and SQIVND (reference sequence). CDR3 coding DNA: TGTGCCAGTAGTACCCTCAGCAGCCCCCCGAACCGGGAGACCCAGTACTTC. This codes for CASSTLSSPPNRETQYF.

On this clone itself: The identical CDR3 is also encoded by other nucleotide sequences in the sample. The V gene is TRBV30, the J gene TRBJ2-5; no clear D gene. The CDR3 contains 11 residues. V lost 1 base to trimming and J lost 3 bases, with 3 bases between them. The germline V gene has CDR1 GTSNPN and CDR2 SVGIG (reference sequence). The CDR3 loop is CAWSGEETQYF. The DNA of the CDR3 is TGTGCCTGGAGTGGCGAAGAGACCCAGTACTTC.

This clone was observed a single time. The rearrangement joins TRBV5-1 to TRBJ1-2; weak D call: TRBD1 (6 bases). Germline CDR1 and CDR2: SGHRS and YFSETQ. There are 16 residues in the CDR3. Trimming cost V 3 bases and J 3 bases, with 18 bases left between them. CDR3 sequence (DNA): TGCGCCAGCAGCTACGGATCGGGACATGGGGACTATGGCTACACCTTC. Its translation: CASSYGSGHGDYGYTF.

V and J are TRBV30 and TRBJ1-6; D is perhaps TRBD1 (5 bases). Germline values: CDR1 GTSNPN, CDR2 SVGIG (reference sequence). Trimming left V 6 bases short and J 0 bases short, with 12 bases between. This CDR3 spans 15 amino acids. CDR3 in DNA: TGTGCCTGCCTGCGGGGCAGCTCCTATAATTCACCCCTCCACTTT. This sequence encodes CACLRGSSYNSPLHF.

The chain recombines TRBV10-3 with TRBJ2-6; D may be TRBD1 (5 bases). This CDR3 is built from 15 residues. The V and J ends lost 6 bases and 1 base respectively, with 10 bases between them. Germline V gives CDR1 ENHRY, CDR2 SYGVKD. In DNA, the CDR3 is TGTGCCATCAGGGTAACAGGATCTGGGGCCAACGTCCTGACTTTC. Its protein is CAIRVTGSGANVLTF.

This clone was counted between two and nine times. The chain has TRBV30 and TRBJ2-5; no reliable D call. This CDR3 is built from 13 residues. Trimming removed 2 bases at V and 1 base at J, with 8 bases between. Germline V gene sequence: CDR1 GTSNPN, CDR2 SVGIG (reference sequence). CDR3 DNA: TGTGCCTGGAGTTGGAGTATCCAAGAGACCCAGTACTTC. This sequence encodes CAWSWSIQETQYF.

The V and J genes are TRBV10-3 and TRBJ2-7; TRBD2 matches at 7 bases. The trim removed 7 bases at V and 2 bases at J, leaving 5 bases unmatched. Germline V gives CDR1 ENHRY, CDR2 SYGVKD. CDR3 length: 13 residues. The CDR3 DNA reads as TGTGCCATCAACCCGGGGGGAGCCTACGAGCAGTACTTC. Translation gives CAINPGGAYEQYF.